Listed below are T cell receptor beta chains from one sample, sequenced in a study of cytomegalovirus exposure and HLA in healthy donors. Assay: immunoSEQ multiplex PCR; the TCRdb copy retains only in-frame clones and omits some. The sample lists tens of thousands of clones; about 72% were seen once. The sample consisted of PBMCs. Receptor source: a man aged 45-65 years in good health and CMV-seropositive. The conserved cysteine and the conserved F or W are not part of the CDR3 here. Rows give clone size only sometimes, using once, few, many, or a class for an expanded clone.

CDR3aa: ASKRQGEREKLF
v_gene: TRBV10-1
len: 12
j_gene: TRBJ1-4
abundance: few

CDR3aa: ASSRQVSYEQY
v_gene: TRBV6-6
len: 11
j_gene: TRBJ2-7
abundance: -

CDR3aa: ASSPSGRASGYEQY
v_gene: TRBV9
len: 14
j_gene: TRBJ2-7
abundance: -

CDR3aa: ASSPDRGLRDTQY
v_gene: TRBV7-9
len: 13
j_gene: TRBJ2-3
abundance: once

CDR3aa: ASSPSGSLSEPLH
v_gene: TRBV5-1
len: 13
j_gene: TRBJ1-6
abundance: -

CDR3aa: ASRTGGFTGELF
v_gene: TRBV6-5
len: 12
j_gene: TRBJ2-2
abundance: -

CDR3aa: ASRVRDRGPEQY
v_gene: TRBV5-6
len: 12
j_gene: TRBJ2-7
abundance: few

CDR3aa: ASSLALSGRGTDTQY
v_gene: TRBV7-2
len: 15
j_gene: TRBJ2-3
abundance: -

CDR3aa: ASRALRHRQVPNTEAF
v_gene: TRBV6-4
len: 16
j_gene: TRBJ1-1
abundance: -

CDR3aa: ASGATGGFGNTIY
v_gene: TRBV12-5
len: 13
j_gene: TRBJ1-3
abundance: -

CDR3aa: ASSQGGRGPNYGYT
v_gene: TRBV4-1
len: 14
j_gene: TRBJ1-2
abundance: few

CDR3aa: ASSSGLEETQY
v_gene: TRBV28
len: 11
j_gene: TRBJ2-5
abundance: -

CDR3aa: ASSDYPLRTSGRNSYNEQF
v_gene: TRBV6-4
len: 19
j_gene: TRBJ2-1
abundance: -

CDR3aa: ASKEGEGGYGYT
v_gene: TRBV5-1
len: 12
j_gene: TRBJ1-2
abundance: -

CDR3aa: ASSIRGTGLNQPQH
v_gene: TRBV19
len: 14
j_gene: TRBJ1-5
abundance: -

CDR3aa: ASSSTGGGGDTQY
v_gene: TRBV5-1
len: 13
j_gene: TRBJ2-3
abundance: -

CDR3aa: ASSDSWTSRRDEQF
v_gene: TRBV6-4
len: 14
j_gene: TRBJ2-1
abundance: -

CDR3aa: AWSQGQSSYNEQF
v_gene: TRBV30
len: 13
j_gene: TRBJ2-1
abundance: -

CDR3aa: ASSLRDRAYEQY
v_gene: TRBV7-8
len: 12
j_gene: TRBJ2-7
abundance: -

CDR3aa: ASSGPGQGNTGELF
v_gene: TRBV28
len: 14
j_gene: TRBJ2-2
abundance: -

CDR3aa: ASSLDSGGNTEAF
v_gene: TRBV6-5
len: 13
j_gene: TRBJ1-1
abundance: -

CDR3aa: ASSRYSTGELF
v_gene: TRBV5-8
len: 11
j_gene: TRBJ2-2
abundance: -

CDR3aa: ASSPGGKQETQY
v_gene: TRBV5-4
len: 12
j_gene: TRBJ2-5
abundance: -

CDR3aa: AWSPTGFGYEQY
v_gene: TRBV30
len: 12
j_gene: TRBJ2-7
abundance: once

CDR3aa: ASRKGQGARVEQY
v_gene: TRBV27
len: 13
j_gene: TRBJ2-7
abundance: -

CDR3aa: ASSPRQGAKTEAF
v_gene: TRBV10-1
len: 13
j_gene: TRBJ1-1
abundance: -

CDR3aa: AISNRDLGGTDTQY
v_gene: TRBV10-3
len: 14
j_gene: TRBJ2-3
abundance: -

CDR3aa: ASRGTSGYSTDTQY
v_gene: TRBV5-1
len: 14
j_gene: TRBJ2-3
abundance: -

CDR3aa: ASRGRTAGSNQPQH
v_gene: TRBV6-6
len: 14
j_gene: TRBJ1-5
abundance: -

CDR3aa: ASSPQGPRRSNQPQH
v_gene: TRBV19
len: 15
j_gene: TRBJ1-5
abundance: -

CDR3aa: ASSSATNEKLF
v_gene: TRBV19
len: 11
j_gene: TRBJ1-4
abundance: -

CDR3aa: AIPVRGGYT
v_gene: TRBV10-3
len: 9
j_gene: TRBJ1-2
abundance: -

CDR3aa: ASSAGTSHGATDTQY
v_gene: TRBV2
len: 15
j_gene: TRBJ2-3
abundance: -

CDR3aa: SVEGMRDRGRSGYT
v_gene: TRBV29-1
len: 14
j_gene: TRBJ1-2
abundance: -

CDR3aa: ASSPLGGTSGSSYNEQF
v_gene: TRBV18
len: 17
j_gene: TRBJ2-1
abundance: -

CDR3aa: ATGPRPLH
v_gene: TRBV6-5
len: 8
j_gene: TRBJ1-6
abundance: -

CDR3aa: ASSLGLAGGLGFSYEQY
v_gene: TRBV5-1
len: 17
j_gene: TRBJ2-7
abundance: -

CDR3aa: ASSSNRGPYEQY
v_gene: TRBV27
len: 12
j_gene: TRBJ2-7
abundance: few

CDR3aa: SVADRKRVYGYT
v_gene: TRBV29-1
len: 12
j_gene: TRBJ1-2
abundance: few

CDR3aa: ASSLAGTNTEAF
v_gene: TRBV7-2
len: 12
j_gene: TRBJ1-1
abundance: -

CDR3aa: ASSSHLWGQVYGYT
v_gene: TRBV7-6
len: 14
j_gene: TRBJ1-2
abundance: few

CDR3aa: SVLTPGVETQY
v_gene: TRBV29-1
len: 11
j_gene: TRBJ2-5
abundance: -

CDR3aa: ASSVESSGRTQY
v_gene: TRBV9
len: 12
j_gene: TRBJ2-5
abundance: few

CDR3aa: ASSSLVGTSGYEQY
v_gene: TRBV13
len: 14
j_gene: TRBJ2-7
abundance: -

CDR3aa: ASSTQVNTEAF
v_gene: TRBV14
len: 11
j_gene: TRBJ1-1
abundance: few

CDR3aa: SVRGQGGNNSPLH
v_gene: TRBV29-1
len: 13
j_gene: TRBJ1-6
abundance: -

CDR3aa: ATSIGQDGYT
v_gene: TRBV15
len: 10
j_gene: TRBJ1-2
abundance: -

CDR3aa: ASSLQRGRLNTEAF
v_gene: TRBV27
len: 14
j_gene: TRBJ1-1
abundance: -